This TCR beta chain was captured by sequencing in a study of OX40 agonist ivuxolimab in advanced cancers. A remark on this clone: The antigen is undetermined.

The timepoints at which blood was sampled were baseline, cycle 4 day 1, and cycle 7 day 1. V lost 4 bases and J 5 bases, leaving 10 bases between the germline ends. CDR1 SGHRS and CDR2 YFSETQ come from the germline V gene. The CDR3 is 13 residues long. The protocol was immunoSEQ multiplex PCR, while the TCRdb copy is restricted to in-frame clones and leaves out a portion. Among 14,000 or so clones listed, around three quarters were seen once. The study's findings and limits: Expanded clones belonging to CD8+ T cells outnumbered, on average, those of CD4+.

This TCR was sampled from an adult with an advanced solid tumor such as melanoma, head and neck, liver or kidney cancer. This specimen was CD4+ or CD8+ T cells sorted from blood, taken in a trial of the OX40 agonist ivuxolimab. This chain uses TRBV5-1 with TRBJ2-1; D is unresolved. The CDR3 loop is CASSIGPNNEQFF. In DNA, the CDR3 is TGCGCCAGCAGCATCGGACCCAACAATGAGCAGTTCTTC.